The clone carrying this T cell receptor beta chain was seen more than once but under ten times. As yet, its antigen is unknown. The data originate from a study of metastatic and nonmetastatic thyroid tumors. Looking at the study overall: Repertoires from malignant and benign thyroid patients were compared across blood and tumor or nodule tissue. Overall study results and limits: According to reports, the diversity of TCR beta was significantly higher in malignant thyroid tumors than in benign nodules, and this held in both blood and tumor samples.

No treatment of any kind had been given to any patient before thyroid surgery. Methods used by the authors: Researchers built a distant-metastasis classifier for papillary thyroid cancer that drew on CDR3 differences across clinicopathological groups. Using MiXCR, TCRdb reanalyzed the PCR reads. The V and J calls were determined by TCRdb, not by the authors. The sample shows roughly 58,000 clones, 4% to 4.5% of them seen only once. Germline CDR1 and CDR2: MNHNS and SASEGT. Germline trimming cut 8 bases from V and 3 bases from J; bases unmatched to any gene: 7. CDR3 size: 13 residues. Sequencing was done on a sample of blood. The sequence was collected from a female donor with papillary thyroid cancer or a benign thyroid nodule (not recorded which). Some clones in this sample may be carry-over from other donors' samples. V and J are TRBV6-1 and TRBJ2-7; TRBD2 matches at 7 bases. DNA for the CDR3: TGTGCCAGCCAACCGGGGAGGGTCTACGAGCAGTACTTC. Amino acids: CASQPGRVYEQYF.